This is a list of T cell receptor beta chains from one sample in a study of cytomegalovirus exposure and HLA in healthy donors. Assay: immunoSEQ multiplex PCR; the TCRdb copy retains only in-frame clones and omits some. The table records around 170,000 clones, 84% of them present only once. Sequencing used PBMCs. These receptor sequences come from a boy aged 2 to 10 in good health and CMV-seronegative. Each CDR3 is given with its conserved first and last residue. The order of the fields is J gene, clone size, D gene, V gene, CDR3 DNA, CDR3 protein. The D gene is left open where the match is weak. Not every row has a clone size; where given, it reads once, few, many or a size class.

>TRBJ2-7|NA|NA|TRBV11-2
TGTGCCAGCACCACCCTTGGGGGGGGGCGGGAGCAGTACTTC
CASTTLGGGREQYF
>TRBJ1-2|few|NA|TRBV6-1
TGTGCCAGCAGTGAAACCAATGGAGGGTCGAGCTACACCTTC
CASSETNGGSSYTF
>TRBJ2-2|NA|TRBD2|TRBV5-6
TGTGCCAGCAGCTTGACTAGCGGGAGGGTCCGGGAGCTGTTTTTT
CASSLTSGRVRELFF
>TRBJ1-4|NA|NA|TRBV5-1
TGCGCCAGCAGCTTAGAACGCGGTGAAAAACTGTTTTTT
CASSLERGEKLFF
>TRBJ2-7|NA|NA|TRBV9
TGTGCCAGCAGCGTAGGGCAGTCCTACGAGCAGTACTTC
CASSVGQSYEQYF
>TRBJ2-2|NA|TRBD1|TRBV11-3
TGTGCCAGCACCATGGACAGGTCTGCCGGGGAGCTGTTTTTT
CASTMDRSAGELFF
>TRBJ2-6|few|NA|TRBV2
TGTGCCAGCAGTGAAGCGTCTGGACTCCTCCTGACTTTC
CASSEASGLLLTF
>TRBJ2-7|NA|TRBD2|TRBV6-5
TGTGCCAGCAGTTACCTAGCGGGAGGCTACGAGCAGTACTTC
CASSYLAGGYEQYF
>TRBJ2-6|NA|NA|TRBV7-3
TGTGCCAGCAGCCACCTGAGGTCTGGGGCCAACGTCCTGACTTTC
CASSHLRSGANVLTF
>TRBJ2-5|NA|TRBD2|TRBV5-1
TGCGCCAGCAGCTTGACTCTAGCGGGAGGCGAGACCCAGTACTTC
CASSLTLAGGETQYF
>TRBJ2-1|NA|TRBD2|TRBV19
TGTGCCAGTAGTTTAAGGACTAGCGGGAGGGTCGGCAATGAGCAGTTCTTC
CASSLRTSGRVGNEQFF
>TRBJ2-1|NA|TRBD2|TRBV5-1
TGCGCCAGCAGCTGGACCGGGACTAGCGGGGTATATGAGCAGTTCTTC
CASSWTGTSGVYEQFF
>TRBJ2-7|NA|TRBD1|TRBV19
TGTGCCAGTAGTATGGAAGTGAACAGGGGCCTCGACGAGCAGTACTTC
CASSMEVNRGLDEQYF
>TRBJ1-5|NA|TRBD1|TRBV4-1
TGCGCCAGCAGCCTACGACAGGGACGAGATCAGCCCCAGCATTTT
CASSLRQGRDQPQHF
>TRBJ1-2|NA|NA|TRBV19
TGTGCCAGTAAACGGGCCAGGGGCGGCTATGGCTACACCTTC
CASKRARGGYGYTF
>TRBJ2-1|NA|TRBD2|TRBV6-1
TGTGCCAGCAGTGAATCAAGATGGTCCGGGACTAGTGAGCAGTTCTTC
CASSESRWSGTSEQFF
>TRBJ1-2|NA|NA|TRBV13
TGTGCCAGCACCCGGGGAAGGACTAACTATGGCTACACCTTC
CASTRGRTNYGYTF
>TRBJ2-3|NA|TRBD2|TRBV6-1
TGTGCCAGCAGGAGGCTAGCGGGAGGGGCAGATACGCAGTATTTT
CASRRLAGGADTQYF
>TRBJ1-2|NA|NA|TRBV4-1
TGCGCCAGCAGCCAAGGAGGGGGCTATGGCTACACCTTC
CASSQGGGYGYTF
>TRBJ1-1|once|NA|TRBV19
TGTGCCAGTAGTATAGCCCCCAGAGGCACTGAAGCTTTCTTT
CASSIAPRGTEAFF
>TRBJ1-1|NA|TRBD1|TRBV2
TGTGCCAGCAGTGGGGACAGGGTCAAAATGAACACTGAAGCTTTCTTT
CASSGDRVKMNTEAFF
>TRBJ1-1|NA|NA|TRBV30
TGTGCCTGGATACAGGGAAGGTCAATTCCAGAATGGGTAACGAACACTGAAGCTTTCTTT
CAWIQGRSIPEWVTNTEAFF
>TRBJ1-1|NA|TRBD1|TRBV19
TGTGCCAGTAGTTCCCCCGGCAGGGGGCACGCTGAAGCTTTCTTT
CASSSPGRGHAEAFF
>TRBJ2-1|NA|TRBD2|TRBV27
TGTGCCAGCAGTTTTTCGAGACTAGCGGGACTATATGAGCAGTTCTTC
CASSFSRLAGLYEQFF
>TRBJ2-3|NA|NA|TRBV6-5
TGTGCCAGCAGTTACCGGGGCGGGGCGGATACGCAGTATTTT
CASSYRGGADTQYF
>TRBJ2-4|NA|NA|TRBV12-5
TGTGCTAGTGGTTTGGAACAGGGGGGGGCCAAAAACATTCAGTACTTC
CASGLEQGGAKNIQYF
>TRBJ1-1|few|NA|TRBV7-9
TGTGCCAGCAGCTTATCCCGACAGTACACTGAAGCTTTCTTT
CASSLSRQYTEAFF
>TRBJ1-6|NA|TRBD1|TRBV5-1
TGCGCCAGCAGCTCGGGACAGTCTAGTTCACCCCTCCACTTT
CASSSGQSSSPLHF
>TRBJ2-7|NA|TRBD2|TRBV6-6
TGTGCCAGCAGTTACGAAGGACTAGCGGGAGAGCAGTACTTC
CASSYEGLAGEQYF
>TRBJ2-1|NA|NA|TRBV19
TGTGCCAGTAGTCGATTTACGCCCCTTACTTCAAGCTACAATGAGCAGTTCTTC
CASSRFTPLTSSYNEQFF
>TRBJ2-7|NA|TRBD1|TRBV5-6
TGTGCCAGCAGCTTGTTGGGACAGGGATCCTCTCTCTACGAGCAGTACTTC
CASSLLGQGSSLYEQYF
>TRBJ1-4|NA|TRBD1|TRBV29-1
TGCAGCGTGTTACAGGGGCCTAATGAAAAACTGTTTTTT
CSVLQGPNEKLFF
>TRBJ2-3|NA|TRBD1|TRBV29-1
TGCAGCGCCGAGGGACAGAGCACAGATACGCAGTATTTT
CSAEGQSTDTQYF
>TRBJ1-1|NA|TRBD1|TRBV5-1
TGCGCCAGCTACCTCGGACAGGGGAACACTGAAGCTTTCTTT
CASYLGQGNTEAFF
>TRBJ2-7|NA|NA|TRBV6-4
TGTGCCAGCAGCCCCGCCAGCGGTACGCTATTTAACTACGAGCAGTACTTC
CASSPASGTLFNYEQYF
>TRBJ1-3|once|TRBD1|TRBV10-3
TGTGCCATCAATGACAGGGATGGTGGAAACACCATATATTTT
CAINDRDGGNTIYF
>TRBJ1-1|NA|NA|TRBV6-1
TGTGCCAGCAAGGGAGTAATAAGGTCTACTGATGGAGCTTTCTTT
CASKGVIRSTDGAFF
>TRBJ1-3|NA|TRBD1|TRBV2
TGTGCCAGCAGCCGGACAGGGGAAAACTTTGGTCCTGGTACTGGAAACACCATATATTTT
CASSRTGENFGPGTGNTIYF
>TRBJ1-1|NA|NA|TRBV2
TGTGCCAGCACCAGATGGAACACTGAAGCTTTCTTT
CASTRWNTEAFF
>TRBJ2-7|NA|NA|TRBV7-6
TGTGCCAGCAGCCTCTCCTACGAGCAGTACTTC
CASSLSYEQYF
>TRBJ1-1|once|TRBD1|TRBV5-1
TGCGCCAGCAGCACCCAGGGACAGGCCACTGAAGCTTTCTTT
CASSTQGQATEAFF
>TRBJ1-2|NA|TRBD1|TRBV7-9
TGTGCCAGCAGCTTCGACAGGGAAAAGGACGGCTACACCTTC
CASSFDREKDGYTF
>TRBJ2-2|once|NA|TRBV10-2
TGCGCCAGCAGTGAGTCGGGCAACGGGGAGCTGTTTTTT
CASSESGNGELFF
>TRBJ2-5|NA|TRBD1|TRBV29-1
TGCAGCTTAACCGGGACAGGGTTCGGGGAGATCCAGTACTTC
CSLTGTGFGEIQYF
>TRBJ1-3|few|TRBD1|TRBV5-1
TGCGCCAGCAGCTCGAGTACAGGGGACGGAAACACCATATATTTT
CASSSSTGDGNTIYF
>TRBJ1-2|NA|NA|TRBV30
TGTGCCTGGACCCGAACTTTAGGCTACACCTTC
CAWTRTLGYTF
>TRBJ1-1|NA|NA|TRBV7-9
TGTGCCAGCAGCTTAGTAGCCTCAGTTCCGGGGGTAGCTTTCTTT
CASSLVASVPGVAFF
>TRBJ2-2|NA|NA|TRBV7-3
TGTGCCAGCAGCTTATTCCCAGGGAACACCGGGGAGCTGTTTTTT
CASSLFPGNTGELFF
>TRBJ2-1|NA|NA|TRBV9
TGTGCCAGCAGCGTAGAGGGCGGGATTTACAATGAGCAGTTCTTC
CASSVEGGIYNEQFF
>TRBJ2-7|once|NA|TRBV7-3
TGTGCCAGCAGCTTAAACGGACGAGGGGAGCAGTACTTC
CASSLNGRGEQYF
>TRBJ1-3|NA|NA|TRBV6-1
TGTGCCAGCACGTGGGCAGGCGACTCTGGAAACACCATATATTTT
CASTWAGDSGNTIYF
>TRBJ2-6|NA|NA|TRBV6-1
TGTGCCAGCAGTGAACAGGGCGCCTACTCTGGGGCCAACGTCCTGACTTTC
CASSEQGAYSGANVLTF
>TRBJ1-5|NA|NA|TRBV2
TGTGCCAGCTCCGTTGATGGCCAGGGTAGCAATCAGCCCCAGCATTTT
CASSVDGQGSNQPQHF
>TRBJ2-5|NA|NA|TRBV4-1
TGCGCCAGCAGCCAAGATTCAGTAACCCCGGGTTGGGAGACCCAGTACTTC
CASSQDSVTPGWETQYF
>TRBJ2-7|NA|NA|TRBV5-8
TGTGCCAGCAGCTTGGCAGGCGGGGATCAAGACGAGCAGTACTTC
CASSLAGGDQDEQYF
>TRBJ2-7|NA|NA|TRBV28
TGTGCCAGCAGTTTATTCCCAGGGAATGGGGCCGAGCAGTACTTC
CASSLFPGNGAEQYF